The source of this T cell receptor (beta chain) is a study of cytomegalovirus exposure and HLA in healthy donors. Primers for the PCR totalled 60 Vbeta and 13 Jbeta. Assay used: immunoSEQ multiplex PCR; TCRdb lists only in-frame clones, some missing. Here the sample spans about 160,000 clones, more than 80% being singletons. A note on this clone: Its cognate antigen is unknown.

The study, taken as a whole, reports: Analyzed later, association rates of TCRs varied across HLA loci, with DRB1 most and HLA-C fewest. Earlier analysis found most TCR beta V segments productive about 87% or about 30% of the time.

This CDR3 has 15 residues. The trim removed 5 bases at V and 4 bases at J, leaving 4 bases unmatched. Germline CDR1 is SGHNT and CDR2 is YYREEE (reference sequence). The source is a young woman in good health and CMV-seropositive. Material for sequencing was PBMCs. The chain couples TRBV5-4 to TRBJ2-2; 11 bases agree with TRBD1. This CDR3 reads CASRRDRGTTGELFF. The CDR3 DNA sequence: TGTGCCAGCAGAAGGGACAGGGGGACCACCGGGGAGCTGTTTTTT.